These T cell receptor beta chains were read from a single sample in a study of T cells in Graves' hyperthyroidism and ophthalmopathy. MiXCR was run by TCRdb on the multiplex PCR reads, yielding one entry per CDR3 protein. This repertoire shows hundreds of thousands of distinct CDR3 sequences, approximately 20% found once; its top ten account for about 41%. Sequencing was performed on blood. The receptors derive from a middle-aged man with Graves' hyperthyroidism. CDR3s include the opening cysteine and the closing phenylalanine or tryptophan. The order of the fields is V gene, clone size, J gene, D gene, CDR3 DNA, CDR3 protein. D genes are given only for firm matches. Expanded clones get a size class; other rows say once, few or many, or leave the size out.

V: TRBV6-1
size: many
J: TRBJ1-1
D: -
DNA: TGTGCCAGCAGTGATACATCATCCGACACTGAAGCTTTCTTT
CDR3: CASSDTSSDTEAFF

V: TRBV9
size: many
J: TRBJ2-3
D: TRBD2
DNA: TGTGCCAGCAGCGTGGTGGGACTAGCGGGAGTTACAGATACGCAGTATTTT
CDR3: CASSVVGLAGVTDTQYF

V: TRBV4-3
size: -
J: TRBJ1-1
D: -
DNA: TGCGCCAGCAGCACAGGCCGTGGGGGGGGGCGAACTGAAGCTTTCTTT
CDR3: CASSTGRGGGRTEAFF

V: TRBV7-2
size: many
J: TRBJ2-7
D: -
DNA: TGTGCCAGCAGCTTAGCGAACGGATACGAGCAGTACTTC
CDR3: CASSLANGYEQYF

V: TRBV2
size: many
J: TRBJ1-4
D: -
DNA: TGTGCCAGCAGTGAAGCGCGAAGTCTCGGAGAAAAACTGTTTTTT
CDR3: CASSEARSLGEKLFF

V: TRBV5-6
size: many
J: TRBJ2-1
D: -
DNA: TGTGCCAGCGGAATGAACAATGAGCAGTTCTTC
CDR3: CASGMNNEQFF

V: TRBV5-6
size: many
J: TRBJ1-1
D: -
DNA: TGTGCCAGCAGCTTGTCCGGGGGAGTGAACACTGAAGCTTTCTTT
CDR3: CASSLSGGVNTEAFF

V: TRBV20-1
size: once
J: TRBJ2-3
D: -
DNA: TGCAGTGCTAGAGCGGACTCAGATACGCAGTATTTT
CDR3: CSARADSDTQYF

V: TRBV30
size: -
J: TRBJ2-1
D: -
DNA: TGTGCCTGGAGTCCGTCGGGGTACAATGAGCAGTTCTTC
CDR3: CAWSPSGYNEQFF

V: TRBV7-2
size: many
J: TRBJ2-7
D: -
DNA: TGTGCCAGCAGCACGTCTACAGGCGGCTACGAGCAGTACTTC
CDR3: CASSTSTGGYEQYF

V: TRBV12-3/TRBV12-4
size: many
J: TRBJ2-5
D: -
DNA: TGTGCCAGCAGTTTTAGTAGCGCCCAAGAGACCCAGTACTTC
CDR3: CASSFSSAQETQYF

V: TRBV28
size: -
J: TRBJ1-2
D: TRBD1
DNA: TGTGCCAGCAGTTTAGAAGGACAGGGGGTGGTTGGCTACACCTTC
CDR3: CASSLEGQGVVGYTF

V: TRBV11-1
size: -
J: TRBJ2-7
D: -
DNA: TGTGCCAGCAGCTTAGCTGTTATGGCCAGACCGTTCTACGAGCAGTACTTC
CDR3: CASSLAVMARPFYEQYF

V: TRBV18
size: many
J: TRBJ2-1
D: -
DNA: TGTGCCAGCTCACCAATTCAGTCCTCCTACAATGAGCAGTTCTTC
CDR3: CASSPIQSSYNEQFF

V: TRBV9
size: many
J: TRBJ1-4
D: -
DNA: TGTGCCAGCAGCGTAGCGGGACTGAGTAATGAAAAACTGTTTTTT
CDR3: CASSVAGLSNEKLFF

V: TRBV6-1
size: -
J: TRBJ1-4
D: -
DNA: TGTGCCAGCAGGAGGGACGATAATGAAAAACTGTTTTTT
CDR3: CASRRDDNEKLFF

V: TRBV19
size: -
J: TRBJ2-2
D: -
DNA: TGTGCCAGTACCCCAGGGACACTAGACAACACCGGGGAGCTGTTTTTT
CDR3: CASTPGTLDNTGELFF

V: TRBV11-2
size: many
J: TRBJ2-3
D: -
DNA: TGTGCCAGCAGCTTAGGGGCCGAGCTTTACACAGATACGCAGTATTTT
CDR3: CASSLGAELYTDTQYF

V: TRBV7-9
size: many
J: TRBJ2-1
D: -
DNA: TGTGCCAGCAGCAAGCTAGGTGAGCAGTTCTTC
CDR3: CASSKLGEQFF

V: TRBV7-6
size: many
J: TRBJ2-7
D: -
DNA: TGTGCCAGCAGCTTAGTTGTAGGCTACGAGCAGTACTTC
CDR3: CASSLVVGYEQYF

V: TRBV3-1
size: many
J: TRBJ2-1
D: -
DNA: TGTGCCAGCAGCCTGAATAATGCCTACAATGAGCAGTTCTTC
CDR3: CASSLNNAYNEQFF

V: TRBV3-1
size: many
J: TRBJ1-1
D: -
DNA: TGTGCCAGCAGCCAAGAAACGGCGTCTGAAGCTTTCTTT
CDR3: CASSQETASEAFF

V: TRBV30
size: few
J: TRBJ2-1
D: -
DNA: TGTGCCTGGAGTGTAGGGGGGAGGGACTTACAGTTCTTC
CDR3: CAWSVGGRDLQFF

V: TRBV6-5
size: many
J: TRBJ1-5
D: TRBD1
DNA: TGTGCCAGCAGTTACGGAGAGCCAGGGGGCGCGAGCAATCAGCCCCAGCATTTT
CDR3: CASSYGEPGGASNQPQHF

V: TRBV9
size: -
J: TRBJ1-3
D: -
DNA: TGTGCCAGCAGCGAGGGTTGGGTCGACGGAAACACCATATATTTT
CDR3: CASSEGWVDGNTIYF

V: TRBV4-2
size: many
J: TRBJ1-1
D: TRBD1
DNA: TGTGCCAGCAGCCTAGACAGGGGTCAGGGGAACACTGAAGCTTTCTTT
CDR3: CASSLDRGQGNTEAFF

V: TRBV5-1
size: -
J: TRBJ2-2
D: -
DNA: TGCGCCAGCAGCGGTCGACAGAACACCGGGGAGCTGTTTTTT
CDR3: CASSGRQNTGELFF

V: TRBV20-1
size: few
J: TRBJ2-3
D: -
DNA: TGCAGTGCCTGTAGCTCCGGCACAGATACGCAGTATTTT
CDR3: CSACSSGTDTQYF

V: TRBV28
size: many
J: TRBJ2-5
D: -
DNA: TGTGCCAGCAGCCCAAAGAGGGAGACCCAGTACTTC
CDR3: CASSPKRETQYF

V: TRBV19
size: -
J: TRBJ2-2
D: -
DNA: TGTGCCAGTAGTGCAACCGGGACTCAGAACACCGGGGAGCTGTTTTTT
CDR3: CASSATGTQNTGELFF

V: TRBV2
size: once
J: TRBJ1-1
D: -
DNA: TGTGCCAGCAGACGGGGCAGCCTAAGCCGGAACACTGAAGCTTTCTTT
CDR3: CASRRGSLSRNTEAFF

V: TRBV27
size: few
J: TRBJ2-1
D: -
DNA: TGTGCCAGCAACAAAGGGGATTCCTACAATGAGCAGTTCTTC
CDR3: CASNKGDSYNEQFF

V: TRBV20-1
size: many
J: TRBJ2-7
D: -
DNA: TGCAGTGCCTCCGTTTCCGACGGGCAGTACTTC
CDR3: CSASVSDGQYF

V: TRBV7-2
size: many
J: TRBJ2-5
D: -
DNA: TGTGCCAGCAGCTCCCCTATACAGACCCAGTACTTC
CDR3: CASSSPIQTQYF

V: TRBV5-1
size: many
J: TRBJ1-2
D: -
DNA: TGCGCCAGCAGTCCGGGGGCGGGAGATGGCTACACCTTC
CDR3: CASSPGAGDGYTF

V: TRBV7-2
size: many
J: TRBJ2-5
D: -
DNA: TGTGCCAGCAGCTTAGTCAGAGGGGAGACCCAGTACTTC
CDR3: CASSLVRGETQYF

V: TRBV6-5
size: many
J: TRBJ2-5
D: -
DNA: TGTGCCAGCAGTTACCCTAGCAGGGGGGTGGAGACCCAGTACTTC
CDR3: CASSYPSRGVETQYF

V: TRBV11-2
size: many
J: TRBJ2-3
D: -
DNA: TGTGCCAGCAGCTTAGCGGGGGCCGAGGCTAGCACAGATACGCAGTATTTT
CDR3: CASSLAGAEASTDTQYF

V: TRBV3-1
size: -
J: TRBJ2-1
D: TRBD1
DNA: TGTGCCAGCAGCCAAGAATGGCAGGGGGCCCTTAATGAGCAGTTCTTC
CDR3: CASSQEWQGALNEQFF

V: TRBV4-1
size: few
J: TRBJ2-7
D: TRBD1
DNA: TGCGCCAGCAGCCAATCCCCCGTCCGGGACAGGGTGTACGAGCAGTACTTC
CDR3: CASSQSPVRDRVYEQYF

V: TRBV9
size: -
J: TRBJ2-3
D: -
DNA: TGTGCCAGCAGCGTAGATCCCTTTGACGACACAGATACGCAGTATTTT
CDR3: CASSVDPFDDTDTQYF

V: TRBV20-1
size: many
J: TRBJ1-4
D: -
DNA: TGCAGTGCAAAGCGCCAAGGGGAAAAACTGTTTTTT
CDR3: CSAKRQGEKLFF

V: TRBV10-3
size: -
J: TRBJ1-2
D: -
DNA: TGTGCCATCAGTGGGAACTATGGCTACACCTTC
CDR3: CAISGNYGYTF

V: TRBV28
size: once
J: TRBJ1-6
D: -
DNA: TGTGCCAGCAGCCTACCGCGCTCCTATAATTCACCCCTCCACTTT
CDR3: CASSLPRSYNSPLHF

V: TRBV12-3/TRBV12-4
size: many
J: TRBJ2-5
D: -
DNA: TGTGCCAGCAGTTTAGAGGGGGGTCGAGAGACCCAGTACTTC
CDR3: CASSLEGGRETQYF

V: TRBV24-1
size: many
J: TRBJ2-5
D: TRBD1
DNA: TGTGCCACCAGTGAAAGACAGGGGGGGACCCAAGAGACCCAGTACTTC
CDR3: CATSERQGGTQETQYF

V: TRBV30
size: many
J: TRBJ2-3
D: TRBD2
DNA: TGTGCCTGGACTAGCGGGGGTTCGGATACGCAGTATTTT
CDR3: CAWTSGGSDTQYF

V: TRBV7-2
size: -
J: TRBJ2-5
D: -
DNA: TGTGCCAGCGCCCAGGGGGGGGGCCGAGAGACCCAGTACTTC
CDR3: CASAQGGGRETQYF